The 10 T cell receptor beta chains below come from one sample, sequenced in a study of T cells in Graves' hyperthyroidism and ophthalmopathy. Regions amplified from RNA transcripts were the TCR beta CDR3 regions. Primed by the HTBI set, a first-round RT-PCR was run on the TCR CDR3. TCRdb redid the calling of the multiplex PCR reads with MiXCR, one entry per CDR3 protein. The sample has approximately 320,000 distinct CDR3 sequences; 15% to 20% are singletons. The sequenced sample was blood. The receptors were sampled from a man between 25 and 39 years old with Graves' hyperthyroidism.

This clonotype appeared many times. The V and J genes are TRBV2 and TRBJ1-5; D is unresolved. Germline CDR1 is SNHLY and CDR2 is FYNNEI. The length of the CDR3 is 13 residues. Trimming took 7 bases from V and 13 from J, leaving 20 bases between them. This CDR3 reads CASNAEQSNNQHF. The CDR3 nucleotides read TGTGCCAGCAATGCAGAGCAATCAAATAATCAGCATTTT.

Written as DNA, the CDR3 is TGTGCCTGGAGTGAAACCCGCCGGGGGGGGGGCAATCAGCCCCAGCATTTT. Its translation is CAWSETRRGGGNQPQHF. The chain carries TRBV30 and TRBJ1-5; perhaps TRBD1 as D (5 bases). Trimming shortened V by 1 base and J by 2 bases, and 18 bases separated the two germline ends. Germline CDR1 and CDR2: GTSNPN and SVGIG (reference sequence). The CDR3 loop spans 17 amino acids.

This clonotype was observed a few times. The V and J genes are TRBV7-9 and TRBJ1-2, with TRBD1 matching 7 bases. Germline lookup yields CDR1 SEHNR and CDR2 FQNEAQ (reference sequence). V trimming: 5 bases; J trimming: 8 bases; junction bases outside the gene matches: 23. The CDR3 totals 18 residues. The CDR3 reads CASSAPRGPGQANVGYTF. The CDR3 DNA follows: TGTGCCAGCAGCGCCCCCCGAGGGCCTGGACAGGCGAACGTCGGCTACACCTTC.

This clonotype was counted only a few times. The rearrangement joins TRBV28 to TRBJ2-4, with D maybe TRBD1 (6 bases). The V and J ends lost 3 bases and 6 bases respectively, with 9 bases between them. CDR3 length equals 13 residues. From germline, CDR1 is MDHEN and CDR2 SYDVKM. Here the CDR3 reads CASSLPRGNIQYF. The CDR3 DNA follows: TGTGCCAGCAGTTTGCCCAGGGGAAACATTCAGTACTTC.

This clonotype appeared many times. The chain joins TRBV6-1 to TRBJ2-2; D possibly corresponds to TRBD2 (6 bases). Per the germline V gene, CDR1 is MNHNS and CDR2 is SASEGT. The CDR3 is 14 residues long. With 6 bases removed from V and 4 bases from J, the gap between germline ends came to 12 bases. The CDR3 loop is CASSPGLFTGELFF. The CDR3 DNA sequence: TGTGCCAGCAGCCCGGGACTTTTCACCGGGGAGCTGTTTTTT.

The J gene is TRBJ2-7, the V gene TRBV25-1, with D perhaps TRBD1 (6 bases). The V gene lost 2 bases and the J gene lost 4 bases, with 6 bases spanning the gap. The CDR3 loop spans 12 amino acids. Germline V gives CDR1 MGHDK, CDR2 SYGVNS. The CDR3 region is CASSETGYEQYF. The CDR3 nucleotides are TGTGCCAGCAGTGAAACAGGGTACGAGCAGTACTTC.

This clonotype was seen a few times. The rearrangement joins TRBV28 to TRBJ1-5; no clear D gene. V was pared by 3 bases and J by 5 bases, with 11 bases between. CDR3 size: 14 residues. Per germline, CDR1 MDHEN and CDR2 SYDVKM. The CDR3 sequence: CASSFPQPYQPQHF. The CDR3 nucleotides read TGTGCCAGCAGTTTTCCCCAGCCTTATCAGCCCCAGCATTTT.

The chain employs TRBV19 and TRBJ2-7, with unresolved D. CDR3 length: 15 amino acids. CDR1 and CDR2 (germline): LNHDA, SQIVND (reference sequence). Trimming took 3 bases from V and 5 from J, leaving 17 bases between them. CDR3 amino acids: CASSITFHPDDEQYF. In DNA form, the CDR3 reads TGTGCCAGTAGTATTACGTTCCACCCGGACGACGAGCAGTACTTC.

The chain links TRBV29-1 to TRBJ1-3; a possible D gene is TRBD1 (6 bases). The CDR3 sequence is 13 residues long. CDR1 and CDR2 from the germline V gene are SQVTM and ANQGSEA. V gave up 4 bases and J gave up 1 base, with 8 bases separating them. The DNA of the CDR3 is TGCAGCGTTGCTACAGGGTCTGGAAACACCATATATTTT. It translates to CSVATGSGNTIYF.

V usage is TRBV27 and J usage is TRBJ2-5; D call uncertain. With 5 bases removed from V and 0 bases from J, the gap between germline ends came to 7 bases. Germline-derived CDR1 and CDR2 are MNHEY and SMNVEV (reference sequence). The CDR3 loop spans 13 amino acids. In nucleotides, the CDR3 is TGTGCCAGCAGTGCTACGTACCAAGAGACCCAGTACTTC. As protein: CASSATYQETQYF.